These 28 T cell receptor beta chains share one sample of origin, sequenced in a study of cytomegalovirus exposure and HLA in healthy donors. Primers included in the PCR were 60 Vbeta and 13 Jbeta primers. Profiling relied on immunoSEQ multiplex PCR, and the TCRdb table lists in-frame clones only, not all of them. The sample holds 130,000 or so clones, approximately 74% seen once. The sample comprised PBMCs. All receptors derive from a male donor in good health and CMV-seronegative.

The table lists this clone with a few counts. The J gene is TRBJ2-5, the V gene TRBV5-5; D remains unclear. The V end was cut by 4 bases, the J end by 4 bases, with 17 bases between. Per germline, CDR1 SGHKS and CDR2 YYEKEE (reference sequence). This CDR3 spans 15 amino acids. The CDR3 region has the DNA TGTGCCAGCAGCCGCGAGGCGGTTTTTGGAGAGACCCAGTACTTC. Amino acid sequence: CASSREAVFGETQYF.

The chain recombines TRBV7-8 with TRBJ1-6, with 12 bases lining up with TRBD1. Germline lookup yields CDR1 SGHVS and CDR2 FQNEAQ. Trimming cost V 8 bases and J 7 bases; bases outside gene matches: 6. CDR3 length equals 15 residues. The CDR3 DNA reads TGTGCCAGCCGATCGGGACAGGGGGCCAATTCACCCCTCCACTTT. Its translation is CASRSGQGANSPLHF.

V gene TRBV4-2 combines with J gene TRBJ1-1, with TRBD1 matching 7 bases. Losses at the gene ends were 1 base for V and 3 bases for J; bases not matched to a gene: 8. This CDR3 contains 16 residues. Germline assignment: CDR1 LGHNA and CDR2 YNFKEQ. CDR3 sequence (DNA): TGTGCCAGCAGCCAAGCGCCCGTAGGGACAGACACTGAAGCTTTCTTT. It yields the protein CASSQAPVGTDTEAFF.

The CDR3 region is CASSVTGGTGELFF. The CDR3 DNA reads as TGTGCCAGCAGCGTAACAGGGGGCACCGGGGAGCTGTTTTTT. The V gene is TRBV9, the J gene TRBJ2-2; 8 nucleotides align to TRBD1. V shed 1 base, J shed 4 bases, and the junction held 0 bases outside the gene matches. The V gene's germline CDR1 is SGDLS and CDR2 YYNGEE. CDR3 length: 14 amino acids.

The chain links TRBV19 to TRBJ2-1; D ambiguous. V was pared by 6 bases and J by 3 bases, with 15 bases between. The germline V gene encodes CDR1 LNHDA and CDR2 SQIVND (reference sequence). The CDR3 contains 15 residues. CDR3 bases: TGTGCCAGTAGCCTGGCGGCAGACTTCTACAATGAGCAGTTCTTC. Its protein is CASSLAADFYNEQFF. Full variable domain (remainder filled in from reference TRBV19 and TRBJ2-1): DGGITQSPKYLFRKEGQNVTLSCEQNLNHDAMYWYRQDPGQGLRLIYYSQIVNDFQKGDIAEGYSVSREKKESFPLTVTSAQKNPTAFYLCASSLAADFYNEQFFGPGTRLTVL.

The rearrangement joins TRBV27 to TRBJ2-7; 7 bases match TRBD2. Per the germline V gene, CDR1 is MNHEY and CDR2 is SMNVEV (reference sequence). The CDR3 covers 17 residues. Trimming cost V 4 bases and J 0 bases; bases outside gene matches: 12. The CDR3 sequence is CASSSPRGSLSSYEQYF. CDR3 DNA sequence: TGTGCCAGCAGTTCCCCCCGCGGGAGCCTTAGCTCCTACGAGCAGTACTTC.

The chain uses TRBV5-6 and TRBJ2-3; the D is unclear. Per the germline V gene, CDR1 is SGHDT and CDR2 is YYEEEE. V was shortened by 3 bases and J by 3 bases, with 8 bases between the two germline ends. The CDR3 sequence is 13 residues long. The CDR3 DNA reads TGTGCCAGCAGCTCCTCCCTGACAGATACGCAGTATTTT. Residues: CASSSSLTDTQYF.

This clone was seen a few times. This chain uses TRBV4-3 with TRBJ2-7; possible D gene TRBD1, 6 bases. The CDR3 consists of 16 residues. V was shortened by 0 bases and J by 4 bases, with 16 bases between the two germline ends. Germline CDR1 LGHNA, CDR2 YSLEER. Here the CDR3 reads CASSQETRQGFYEQYF. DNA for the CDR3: TGCGCCAGCAGCCAAGAAACCCGGCAGGGGTTTTACGAGCAGTACTTC.

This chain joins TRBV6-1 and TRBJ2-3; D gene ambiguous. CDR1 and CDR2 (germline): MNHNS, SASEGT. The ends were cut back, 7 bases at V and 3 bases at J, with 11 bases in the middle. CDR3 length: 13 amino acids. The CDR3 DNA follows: TGTGCCAGCAACCTACTTCCGACAGATACGCAGTATTTT. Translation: CASNLLPTDTQYF.

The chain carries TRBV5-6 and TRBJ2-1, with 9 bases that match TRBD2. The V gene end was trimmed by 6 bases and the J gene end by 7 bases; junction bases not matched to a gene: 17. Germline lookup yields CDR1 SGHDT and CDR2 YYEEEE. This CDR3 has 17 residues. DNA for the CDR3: TGTGCCAGCACCCTACGATTTTTATTAGCGGGAGTTAATGAGCAGTTCTTC. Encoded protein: CASTLRFLLAGVNEQFF.

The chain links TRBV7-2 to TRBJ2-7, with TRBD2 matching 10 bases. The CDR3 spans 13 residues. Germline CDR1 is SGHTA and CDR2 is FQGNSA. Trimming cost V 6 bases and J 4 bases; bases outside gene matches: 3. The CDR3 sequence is CASRPSGSYEQYF. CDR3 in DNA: TGTGCCAGCAGGCCTAGCGGGAGTTACGAGCAGTACTTC. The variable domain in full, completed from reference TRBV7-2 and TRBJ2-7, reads GAGVSQSPSNKVTEKGKDVELRCDPISGHTALYWYRQSLGQGLEFLIYFQGNSAPDKSGLPSDRFSAERTGGSVSTLTIQRTQQEDSAVYLCASRPSGSYEQYFGPGTRLTVT.

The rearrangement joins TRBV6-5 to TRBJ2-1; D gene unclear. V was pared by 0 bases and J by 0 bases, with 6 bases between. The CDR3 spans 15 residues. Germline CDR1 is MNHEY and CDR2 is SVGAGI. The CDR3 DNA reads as TGTGCCAGCAGTTACTCTCGCAGCTCCTACAATGAGCAGTTCTTC. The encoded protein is CASSYSRSSYNEQFF.

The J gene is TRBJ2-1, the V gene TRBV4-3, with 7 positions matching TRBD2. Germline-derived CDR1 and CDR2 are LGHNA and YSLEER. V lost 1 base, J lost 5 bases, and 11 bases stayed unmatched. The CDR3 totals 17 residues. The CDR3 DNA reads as TGCGCCAGCAGCCAAGGGGTGAGTAGCGGGCCTGACAATGAGCAGTTCTTC. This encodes CASSQGVSSGPDNEQFF.

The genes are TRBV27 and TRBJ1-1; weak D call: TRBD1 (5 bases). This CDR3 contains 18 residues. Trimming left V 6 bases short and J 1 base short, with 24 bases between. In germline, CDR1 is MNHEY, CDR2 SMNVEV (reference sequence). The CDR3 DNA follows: TGTGCCAGCAGCCCAATGACCCGCACGCCAAGGGGGAACACTGAAGCTTTCTTT. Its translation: CASSPMTRTPRGNTEAFF.

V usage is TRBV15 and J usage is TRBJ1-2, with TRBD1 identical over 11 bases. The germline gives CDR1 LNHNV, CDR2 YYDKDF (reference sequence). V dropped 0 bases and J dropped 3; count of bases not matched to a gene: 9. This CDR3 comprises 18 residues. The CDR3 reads CATSRDSVGQGEDYGYTF. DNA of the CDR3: TGTGCCACCAGCAGAGATAGTGTGGGACAGGGGGAAGACTATGGCTACACCTTC.

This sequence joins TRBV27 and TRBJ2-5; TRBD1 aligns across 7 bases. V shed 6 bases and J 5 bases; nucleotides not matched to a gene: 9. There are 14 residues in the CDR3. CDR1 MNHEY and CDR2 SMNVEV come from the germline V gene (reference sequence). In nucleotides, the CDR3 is TGTGCCAGCAGCCTTAACAGGGGCAGGGAGACCCAGTACTTC. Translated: CASSLNRGRETQYF.

The CDR3 DNA reads as TGTGCCAGCAGTTTAACCAGTCTTATGAAAGGCTACACCTTC. The encoded protein is CASSLTSLMKGYTF. The rearrangement joins TRBV28 to TRBJ1-2, with D unclear. The germline V gene encodes CDR1 MDHEN and CDR2 SYDVKM. CDR3 length: 14 amino acids. The V end lost 2 bases, the J end lost 8 bases, and 15 bases lay between the germline ends.

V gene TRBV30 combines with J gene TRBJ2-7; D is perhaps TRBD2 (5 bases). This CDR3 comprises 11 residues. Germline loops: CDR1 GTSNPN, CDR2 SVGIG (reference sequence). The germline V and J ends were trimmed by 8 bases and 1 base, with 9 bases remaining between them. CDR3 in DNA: TGTGCCGCCCAGCGGTCCTACGAGCAGTACTTC. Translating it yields CAAQRSYEQYF.

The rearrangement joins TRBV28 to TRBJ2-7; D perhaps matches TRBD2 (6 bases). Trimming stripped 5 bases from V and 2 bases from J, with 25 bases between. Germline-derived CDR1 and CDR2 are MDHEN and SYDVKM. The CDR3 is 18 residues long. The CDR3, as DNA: TGTGCCAGCAGTCCCTTTAATCTCCGGGAGATCCGTACCTACGAGCAGTACTTC. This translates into CASSPFNLREIRTYEQYF.

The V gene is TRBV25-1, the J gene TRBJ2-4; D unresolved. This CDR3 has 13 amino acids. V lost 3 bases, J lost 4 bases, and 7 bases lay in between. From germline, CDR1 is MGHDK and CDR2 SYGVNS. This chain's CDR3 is CASSEWQKNIQYF. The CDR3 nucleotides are TGTGCCAGCAGTGAGTGGCAGAAAAACATTCAGTACTTC.

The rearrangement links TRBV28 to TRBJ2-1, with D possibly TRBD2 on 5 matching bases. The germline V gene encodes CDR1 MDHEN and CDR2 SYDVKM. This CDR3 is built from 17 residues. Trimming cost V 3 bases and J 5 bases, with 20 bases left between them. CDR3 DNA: TGTGCCAGCAGTTTGTTAGGACTCCGCTCGAGACACAATGAGCAGTTCTTC. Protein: CASSLLGLRSRHNEQFF.

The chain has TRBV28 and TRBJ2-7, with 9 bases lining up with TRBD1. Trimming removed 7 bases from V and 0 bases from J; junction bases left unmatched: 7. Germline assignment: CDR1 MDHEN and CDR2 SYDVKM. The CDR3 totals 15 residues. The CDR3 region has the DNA TGTGCCAGCACCCAACCGGGACAGGGCTCCTACGAGCAGTACTTC. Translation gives CASTQPGQGSYEQYF.

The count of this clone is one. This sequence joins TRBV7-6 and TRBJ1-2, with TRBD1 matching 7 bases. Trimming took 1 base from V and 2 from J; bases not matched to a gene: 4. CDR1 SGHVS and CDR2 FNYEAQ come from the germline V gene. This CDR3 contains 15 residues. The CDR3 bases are TGTGCCAGCAGCTTAGGACCGGGACAGAACTATGGCTACACCTTC. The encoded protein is CASSLGPGQNYGYTF.

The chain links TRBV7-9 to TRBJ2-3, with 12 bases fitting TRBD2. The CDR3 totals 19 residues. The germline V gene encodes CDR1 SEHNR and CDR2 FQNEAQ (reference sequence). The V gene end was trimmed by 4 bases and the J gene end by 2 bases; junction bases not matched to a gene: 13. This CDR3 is CASSSPLILAGGHTDTQYF. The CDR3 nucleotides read TGTGCCAGCAGCTCCCCACTCATACTAGCGGGGGGCCACACAGATACGCAGTATTTT.

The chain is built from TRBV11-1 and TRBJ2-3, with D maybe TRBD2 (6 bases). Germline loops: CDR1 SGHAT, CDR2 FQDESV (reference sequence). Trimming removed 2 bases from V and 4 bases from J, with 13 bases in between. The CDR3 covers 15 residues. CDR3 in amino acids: CASSLRTPGADTQYF. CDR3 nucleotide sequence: TGTGCCAGCAGCTTAAGGACTCCGGGGGCAGATACGCAGTATTTT.

The CDR3 sequence is CASSQGTSGGRQETQYF. CDR3 nucleotides: TGTGCCAGCAGCCAAGGGACTAGCGGGGGCCGCCAAGAGACCCAGTACTTC. This chain links TRBV14 with TRBJ2-5; the match to TRBD2 covers 13 bases. V was pared by 1 base and J by 1 base, with 3 bases of the junction left unmatched. Germline V lookup: CDR1 SGHDN, CDR2 FVKESK. The CDR3 contains 17 residues.

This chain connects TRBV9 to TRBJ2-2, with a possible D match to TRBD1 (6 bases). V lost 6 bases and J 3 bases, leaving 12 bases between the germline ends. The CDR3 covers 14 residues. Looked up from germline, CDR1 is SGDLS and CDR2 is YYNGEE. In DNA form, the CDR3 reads TGTGCCAGCAAGGACAGTCCAGACACCGGGGAGCTGTTTTTT. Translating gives CASKDSPDTGELFF.

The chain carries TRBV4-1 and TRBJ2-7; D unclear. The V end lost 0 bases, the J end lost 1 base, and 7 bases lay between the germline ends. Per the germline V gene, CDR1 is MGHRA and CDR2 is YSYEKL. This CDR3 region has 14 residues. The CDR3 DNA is TGCGCCAGCAGCCAAGAGAGGCGATCCTACGAGCAGTACTTC. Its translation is CASSQERRSYEQYF.